The 16 T cell receptor beta chains presented below share a single source sample, sequenced in a study of somatic reversion in DOCK8 deficiency. One-step amplicon PCR with EuroClonality-NGS primers amplified TRB from roughly 100 ng genomic DNA. TCRdb redid the calling of the multiplex PCR reads with MiXCR, one entry per CDR3 protein. The data show fewer than 5,000 distinct CDR3 sequences, about 25% seen once. Sequenced: peripheral blood. The receptors stem from a human donor in good health.

There are a few counts of this clonotype. The V gene is TRBV15, the J gene TRBJ1-5; the D gene is possibly TRBD1 (6 bases). Per germline, CDR1 LNHNV and CDR2 YYDKDF (reference sequence). CDR3 size: 15 residues. V lost 0 bases and J 6 bases, leaving 12 bases between the germline ends. The CDR3 here is CATSRDMGGFQPQHF. The DNA of the CDR3 is TGTGCCACCAGCAGAGATATGGGGGGCTTTCAGCCCCAGCATTTT. Looking up the rest from reference TRBV15 and TRBJ1-5 gives the full variable domain: DAMVIQNPRYQVTQFGKPVTLSCSQTLNHNVMYWYQQKSSQAPKLLFHYYDKDFNNEADTPDNFQSRRPNTSFCFLDIRSPGLGDTAMYLCATSRDMGGFQPQHFGDGTRLSIL.

This clonotype is categorized as large. V usage is TRBV19 and J usage is TRBJ1-2; D perhaps matches TRBD1 (6 bases). CDR3 size: 17 residues. Germline V gives CDR1 LNHDA, CDR2 SQIVND (reference sequence). Deletions cut 4 bases from V and 4 bases from J, with 22 bases between. The CDR3: CASSKTGLLSEFYGYTF. CDR3 DNA: TGTGCCAGTAGTAAGACAGGCCTCCTCTCCGAATTCTATGGCTACACCTTC.

In regard to this clonotype: A much bigger clone sits one base away, suggesting this may be a read error. The gene calls are TRBV12-3 or TRBV12-4 and TRBJ1-2; D may be TRBD1 (6 bases). This CDR3 has 12 amino acids. The CDR3, as DNA: TGTGCCAGCAGTTCAGGGGCGGCTGGCTACGCCTTC. It yields the protein CASSSGAAGYAF.

This chain links TRBV4-1 with TRBJ1-4; 7 bases fit TRBD1. The V gene end was trimmed by 4 bases and the J gene end by 8 bases; junction bases not matched to a gene: 13. CDR1 is MGHRA, CDR2 YSYEKL, per germline. The CDR3 runs 16 residues. The CDR3 region is CASSPSGGDGKEKLFF. For the CDR3, the DNA is TGCGCCAGCAGCCCATCAGGGGGGGACGGGAAAGAAAAACTGTTTTTT.

This chain uses TRBV7-9 with TRBJ1-5; D gene uncertain. The CDR3 runs to 14 residues. V dropped 5 bases and J dropped 3 bases, with 11 bases sitting between them. From germline, CDR1 is SEHNR and CDR2 FQNEAQ (reference sequence). The CDR3 sequence: CASSQEQHNQPQHF. In DNA form, the CDR3 reads TGTGCCAGCAGCCAGGAGCAGCACAATCAGCCCCAGCATTTT.

This clonotype was observed a few times. The chain is built from TRBV6-1 and TRBJ2-7; 8 bases agree with TRBD2. J lost 1 base, V lost 5 bases, and 7 bases had no gene match. The CDR3 has 15 residues. The V gene's germline CDR1 is MNHNS and CDR2 SASEGT. The CDR3 loop reads CASSPGGAISYEQYF. CDR3 sequence (DNA): TGTGCCAGCAGTCCCGGGGGGGCCATTTCCTACGAGCAGTACTTC.

A few counts support this clonotype. This chain joins TRBV14 and TRBJ1-1, with a tentative D call TRBD1 (5 bases). This CDR3 is 15 amino acids long. The V gene lost 4 bases and the J gene lost 4 bases, with 16 bases spanning the gap. Germline assignment: CDR1 SGHDN and CDR2 FVKESK. CDR3 nucleotide sequence: TGTGCCAGCAGCCCCTTTGGTCAGGGAGGCACTGAAGCTTTCTTT. It codes for CASSPFGQGGTEAFF.

This clonotype was observed a handful of times. The rearrangement joins TRBV5-4 to TRBJ1-2; a weak D match, TRBD1 (5 bases). Germline-derived CDR1 and CDR2 are SGHNT and YYREEE (reference sequence). V lost 0 bases and J 4 bases, leaving 13 bases between the germline ends. CDR3 length: 15 residues. CDR3 sequence: CASSLVKGPSYGYTF. The CDR3 nucleotides read TGTGCCAGCAGCTTGGTCAAGGGGCCTAGCTATGGCTACACCTTC.

This clonotype is large in the sample. The CDR3 loop reads CASSPGASYEQYF. CDR3 sequence (DNA): TGTGCCAGCAGCCCAGGAGCCTCCTACGAGCAGTACTTC. V is TRBV5-6 and J is TRBJ2-7; D gene unclear. V lost 4 bases to trimming and J lost 0 bases, with 8 bases between them. Looked up from germline, CDR1 is SGHDT and CDR2 is YYEEEE. The length of the CDR3 is 13 residues.

This clonotype was seen once. The chain recombines TRBV6-1 with TRBJ1-1; 7 bases align to TRBD1. J lost 0 bases, V lost 10 bases, and 5 bases had no gene match. CDR1 MNHNS and CDR2 SASEGT come from the germline V gene. The CDR3 is 13 amino acids. CDR3 bases: TGTGCCATCAGGGACAGCATGAACACTGAAGCTTTCTTT. Encoded protein: CAIRDSMNTEAFF.

The V call is TRBV30, the J call TRBJ1-2; D is ambiguous. There are 14 residues in the CDR3. V lost 1 base, J lost 3 bases, and 12 bases lay in between. The V gene's germline CDR1 is GTSNPN and CDR2 SVGIG (reference sequence). The CDR3 DNA reads as TGTGCCTGGAGTGGAGACGCAGCCCACTATGGCTACACCTTC. Translating it yields CAWSGDAAHYGYTF.

The chain has TRBV7-6 and TRBJ1-1; D is ambiguous. The J call is uncertain, as TRBJ1-6 better fits the DNA end. This CDR3 contains 14 residues. CDR1 is SGHVS and CDR2 is FNYEAQ in the germline V gene. The CDR3 bases are TGTGCCAGCAGCTCCTTCGAGGGAACGGCACCCCTCCACTTT. Translating it yields CASSSFEGTAPLHF.

Remarks on this clonotype: This may be a read error: a much more frequent sequence differs by one nucleotide. The chain carries TRBV12-3 or TRBV12-4 and TRBJ1-3, with D hard to call. The ends were cut back, 8 bases at V and 1 base at J, with 15 bases in the middle. The CDR3 runs 15 residues. CDR3 sequence: CASSLAPSSGNTIYF. The CDR3 DNA follows: TGTGCCAGCTCCCTGGCCCCTTCGTCTGGAAACACCATATATTTT.

This clonotype was detected only a few times. CDR3: CASSPLRGYEQYF. As DNA, the CDR3 is TGTGCCAGCAGTCCCCTGAGGGGCTACGAGCAGTACTTC. This sequence joins TRBV28 and TRBJ2-7; D tentatively reads TRBD1 or TRBD2 (5 bases each). V was clipped by 5 bases and J by 3 bases, with 11 bases between them. The germline V gene has CDR1 MDHEN and CDR2 SYDVKM. The CDR3 contains 13 residues.

As to this clonotype: This may be a read error, as it is one base from a much larger clone. The J gene is TRBJ2-7, the V gene TRBV10-3; no clear D gene. The germline V gene has CDR1 ENHRY and CDR2 SYGVKD. The CDR3 has 15 amino acids. The CDR3 DNA reads TGTGCCATCAATGAGTCGTTGGGTGGAGTGTCCGAGCAGTACTTC. Protein sequence: CAINESLGGVSEQYF.

This clonotype turned up a few times. The J gene is TRBJ1-5, the V gene TRBV20-1; no definite D call. Germline assignment: CDR1 DFQATT and CDR2 SNEGSKA (reference sequence). This CDR3 contains 15 residues. With 6 bases removed from V and 2 bases from J, the gap between germline ends came to 17 bases. The CDR3: CSASSALARNQPQHF. Here the CDR3 DNA reads TGCAGTGCGTCCTCGGCCCTAGCGCGCAATCAGCCCCAGCATTTT.